The T cell receptor beta chain under discussion was sequenced for a study of CD8 T cells in Susac syndrome. Findings of the study overall: Regarding the TCR sequencing and HLA analysis, the study admitted that a relatively small number of individuals were involved.

The RNA, roughly 0.45 to 1 ug, was put through reverse transcription using random hexamers. TCRdb used MiXCR to reprocess the immunoSEQ multiplex PCR reads, holding one entry per CDR3 protein. The sample lists about 300,000 distinct CDR3 sequences, 70% to 90% occurring once. CDR1 and CDR2 from the germline V gene are DFQATT and SNEGSKA (reference sequence). V was shortened by 4 bases and J by 0 bases, with 17 bases between the two germline ends. The CDR3 runs to 16 residues. As for this clonotype: Its matching antigen is unknown.

The specimen was CD8+ T cells from PBMCs. This receptor was taken from a human donor with multiple sclerosis. The J gene is TRBJ2-3, the V gene TRBV20-1; no definite D call. Here the CDR3 reads CSANGFTFVSTDTQYF. CDR3 nucleotide sequence: TGCAGTGCTAACGGGTTTACCTTTGTAAGCACAGATACGCAGTATTTT.